This T cell receptor beta chain was sequenced in a study of shared clonotypes between healthy human individuals (dated by TCRdb to 2020 to 2022). About the full investigation: Two women and a few men aged 18 to 49 years were included in the cohort. To estimate repertoire size and how much clonotypes are shared between individuals, the study performed deep sequencing of blood TCR repertoires from a few healthy adults. For each donor, three plates each were used for CD4 naive and CD4 memory, two plates were used for CD8 naive, and one plate was used for CD8 memory. Libraries were prepared and TCR repertoires were sequenced by different laboratories using diverse techniques, in order to increase sequencing depth and limit assay-specific biases. Each donor's leukapheresis produced roughly between roughly 0.85 and 9.5 billion PBMCs. What the authors observed across the whole study: Even with the large sequencing depth, rarefaction of the sorted-subset datasets indicated that sequencing was incomplete. Clonotypes shared by all four sorted-subset donors showed higher generation probabilities than non-shared clonotypes. Sampling was restricted to blood, and TCR repertoires in tissue are likely to differ from TCR repertoires in blood. Larger estimated clonotype richness was generally found for naive subsets than for memory subsets. Based on pairwise subsampling, the degree of clonotype sharing among donors was expected to be affected by sequencing depth. The small number of donors limited the genetic and exposure-history diversity represented. Sharing across a few donors was observed for around 5% of naive CD4, less than 4% of naive CD8, about 2.5% of memory CD4, and roughly 0.4% of memory CD8 clonotypes.

TCR CDR3 regions were amplified from genomic DNA by multiplex PCR using the deep immunoSEQ assay. Extracted genomic DNA from each cell subset was distributed evenly across all wells of several immunoSEQ 96-well plates, and each plate was treated as a replicate. For sorted subsets, about 220 ng of genomic DNA, equivalent to around 30,000 T cell genomes, went into each replicate PCR. Purified libraries were quantified with a Qubit 3.0 fluorometer, sized on a Bioanalyzer 2100, and re-quantified with the KAPA Library Quantification kit. Every immunoSEQ 96-well plate was sequenced on a dedicated single-read 150-cycle Illumina NextSeq 550 flow cell. On the authors' methods: Because the immunoSEQ output included only junctional sequences and no quality scores, the filtering could not be the same as the filtering used for full-length reads. Sequences were annotated with PyIR, a Python wrapper for IgBLAST v1.9, using IMGT germline references to assign V/J genes and CDR3. Reads were removed for weak V/J assignments (E-value above 1e-6), missing CDR3, stop codons, out-of-frame junctions, or ambiguous translated residues. A V3J clonotype was defined by an identical inferred V gene, J gene, and CDR3 amino acid sequence. Percentage overlap between repertoires was calculated by dividing the number of shared unique clonotypes by the size of the smaller repertoire. Three approaches were used to assess repertoire richness: RTK rarefaction, the Chao1 estimator, and Recon v2.1 estimates of unobserved clonotypes. Generation probabilities for all TCRbeta clonotypes obtained by the gDNA method from a handful of donors were computed using OLGA. This immuneACCESS table, as held by TCRdb, lists in-frame sequences with V and J called but not all clones. Of the missing ones, under half trace to an unresolved V gene in checked studies; the others have no known cause. The V and J calls and clone size come from that table; D and trimming were worked out from the DNA. This sample holds some 2,000,000 clones; approximately 94% were observed only once. Roughly 0.13% of the sample comes from the top ten.

The CDR3 holds 11 amino acids from the cysteine to the phenylalanine. Only the CDR3 part of the read is kept: 33 bases, read in frame from the first base. Based on the germline V gene (reference sequence), the CDR1 and CDR2 sequences are GTSNPN and SVGIG. V lost 4 bases and J lost 8 bases; the stretch between them is 11 bases long. Healthy HIV-negative adults with no recently reported acute infections or vaccinations were included as donors. Every donor was a Caucasian adult residing in Nashville, Tennessee, USA. CD4+ T cells were enriched through magnetic negative selection, after which naive cells were positively selected on CD45RA and the remaining negative fraction served as the memory subset. After blood collection by leukapheresis, PBMCs were isolated using Ficoll-Histopaque density gradient centrifugation and then cryopreserved in the vapor phase of liquid nitrogen. Analytical flow cytometry was used to check the purity and quantity of every magnetically sorted T cell population. Genomic DNA was isolated from each sorted fraction and quantified by UV absorbance on a Nanodrop 2000c.

Regarding this clone: Its antigen has not been determined. No quality values exist for individual bases; no much larger clone is one base distant.

The chain uses TRBV30 and TRBJ1-2, with an unclear D gene assignment. Sequencing was done on a sample of naive CD4+ T cells sorted from blood. Sample cell subset or site, as interpreted from the label and publication: CD45RA+ positively selected. This clonotype originated in a man aged 18 to 29 in good health. The nucleotide sequence reads TGTGCCTGGATCAGAGTGGGCGGCTACACCTTC. Protein translation: CAWIRVGGYTF.